This entry lists 21 T cell receptor beta chains sequenced from one sample in a study of control samples from healthy donors and cancer patients. Sequencing used immunoSEQ multiplex PCR; TCRdb keeps in-frame clones, though not all of them. Among about 95,000 clones, about nine tenths were seen once, and the ten largest hold roughly 0.9%. The sample was blood. These receptors were collected from a woman in her twenties or thirties in good health.

This clone was counted a single time. The genes are TRBV19 and TRBJ1-5, with D perhaps TRBD1 (5 bases). Germline V gene lookup returns CDR1 LNHDA and CDR2 SQIVND (reference sequence). With 5 bases removed from V and 5 bases from J, the gap between germline ends came to 13 bases. The CDR3 sequence is 14 residues long. The CDR3 sequence is CASSQAGPYQPQHF. CDR3 DNA sequence: TGTGCCAGTAGTCAGGCAGGGCCTTATCAGCCCCAGCATTTT.

The chain employs TRBV19 and TRBJ2-7; D is unclear. The CDR3 totals 15 residues. Germline V gene lookup returns CDR1 LNHDA and CDR2 SQIVND (reference sequence). V lost 3 bases to trimming and J lost 2 bases, with 14 bases between them. CDR3: CASSIVLGSAYEQYF. DNA for the CDR3: TGTGCCAGTAGTATTGTTTTGGGCAGCGCCTACGAGCAGTACTTC.

The rearrangement joins TRBV6-5 to TRBJ1-1, with 7 bases fitting TRBD1. J gave up 4 bases and V 8 bases, and 7 bases lay outside the gene matches. The CDR3 has 13 amino acids. Germline CDR1 is MNHEY and CDR2 is SVGAGI. As DNA, the CDR3 is TGTGCCAGCGCAGGACAGGCTTCCACTGAAGCTTTCTTT. The encoded protein is CASAGQASTEAFF.

The chain carries TRBV5-1 and TRBJ1-4; TRBD1 matches at 9 bases. V lost 1 base to trimming and J lost 5 bases; unmatched junction nucleotides: 3. CDR1 SGHRS and CDR2 YFSETQ come from the germline V gene. The CDR3 length is 15 residues. The CDR3 DNA follows: TGCGCCAGCAGCTTGTCCGGGACAGGGAATGAAAAACTGTTTTTT. Amino acid sequence: CASSLSGTGNEKLFF. Variable domain in full (rest from reference TRBV5-1 and TRBJ1-4): KAGVTQTPRYLIKTRGQQVTLSCSPISGHRSVSWYQQTPGQGLQFLFEYFSETQRNKGNFPGRFSGRQFSNSRSEMNVSTLELGDSALYLCASSLSGTGNEKLFFGSGTQLSVL.

The chain uses TRBV9 and TRBJ1-4, with D hard to call. CDR1 is SGDLS, CDR2 YYNGEE, per germline. The length of the CDR3 is 15 residues. The V end was cut by 1 base, the J end by 0 bases, with 7 bases between. The CDR3 protein is CASSVNGATNEKLFF. The CDR3 DNA sequence: TGTGCCAGCAGCGTAAACGGCGCAACTAATGAAAAACTGTTTTTT.

The rearrangement joins TRBV5-1 to TRBJ1-1; TRBD1 aligns across 12 bases. This CDR3 spans 16 amino acids. Germline V CDR1 and CDR2: SGHRS, YFSETQ. The V gene end was trimmed by 7 bases and the J gene end by 4 bases; junction bases not matched to a gene: 11. CDR3 region: CASRSGQGAGGTEAFF. The CDR3 DNA reads as TGCGCCAGCCGATCGGGACAGGGGGCAGGAGGCACTGAAGCTTTCTTT.

The rearrangement links TRBV30 to TRBJ2-3; TRBD2 might be the D (5 bases). Trimming shortened V by 2 bases and J by 5 bases, and 11 bases separated the two germline ends. The germline gives CDR1 GTSNPN, CDR2 SVGIG (reference sequence). The CDR3 runs 13 residues. The CDR3 bases are TGTGCCTGGAGTAGAAAGGGAGTAGATACGCAGTATTTT. It translates to CAWSRKGVDTQYF.

V usage is TRBV27 and J usage is TRBJ2-1, with 8 bases matching TRBD2. V gave up 5 bases and J gave up 1 base; unmatched junction bases: 16. The CDR3 runs to 19 residues. Germline V CDR1 and CDR2: MNHEY, SMNVEV (reference sequence). The CDR3 sequence is CASSTQRREEYTSYNEQFF. In nucleotides, the CDR3 is TGTGCCAGCAGTACTCAACGGCGGGAGGAATACACTTCCTACAATGAGCAGTTCTTC.

The rearrangement joins TRBV21-1 to TRBJ1-5; the table calls TRBD1, which could not be checked here. TRBV21-1 is a pseudogene locus. CDR3 length: 17 residues. CDR3: CASSIPPRQGKDQPQHF. Written as DNA, the CDR3 is TGTGCCAGCAGCATCCCGCCCCGACAGGGAAAAGATCAGCCCCAGCATTTT.

The chain is built from TRBV6-5 and TRBJ2-2, with 11 nucleotides matching TRBD2. The CDR3 has 14 residues. J lost 7 bases, V lost 6 bases, and 4 bases had no gene match. Germline values: CDR1 MNHEY, CDR2 SVGAGI. The CDR3 bases are TGTGCCAGCAGACTAGCGGGAGAGCACGGGGAGCTGTTTTTT. Translating it yields CASRLAGEHGELFF.

This sequence joins TRBV19 and TRBJ1-5, with a weak D call TRBD1 (5 bases). Germline V CDR1 and CDR2: LNHDA, SQIVND (reference sequence). The CDR3 spans 15 residues. V lost 1 base and J lost 2, with 9 bases in between. The DNA for the CDR3 is TGTGCCAGTAGTATAGGGCGGGGGGGCAATCAGCCCCAGCATTTT. Translation: CASSIGRGGNQPQHF.

V usage is TRBV20-1 and J usage is TRBJ2-2; D gene ambiguous. This CDR3 comprises 15 residues. Deletions cut 3 bases from V and 5 bases from J, with 16 bases between. From germline, CDR1 is DFQATT and CDR2 SNEGSKA (reference sequence). As DNA, the CDR3 is TGCAGTGCTAGTAACGTGGGCTGGAGTACCGGGGAGCTGTTTTTT. Its protein is CSASNVGWSTGELFF.

The J gene is TRBJ2-2, the V gene TRBV28; D may be TRBD1 or TRBD2 (6 bases each). Trimming removed 7 bases from V and 4 bases from J, with 13 bases in between. The CDR3 contains 14 residues. Per germline, CDR1 MDHEN and CDR2 SYDVKM. The CDR3 loop reads CASNGGGRTGELFF. The CDR3 region has the DNA TGTGCCAGCAACGGGGGCGGGCGCACCGGGGAGCTGTTTTTT.

The V gene is TRBV19, the J gene TRBJ1-4; TRBD1 agrees at 8 bases. The germline V gene has CDR1 LNHDA and CDR2 SQIVND (reference sequence). The CDR3 runs 14 residues. With 5 bases clipped from V and 6 bases from J, the junction kept 5 bases outside the gene matches. As DNA, the CDR3 is TGTGCCAGTAGTCCCGGACAGGGTTATGAAAAACTGTTTTTT. It yields the protein CASSPGQGYEKLFF.

CDR3 loop: CASSPKGANTGELFF. CDR3 sequence (DNA): TGCGCCAGCAGCCCCAAGGGGGCGAACACCGGGGAGCTGTTTTTT. The V and J genes are TRBV5-1 and TRBJ2-2; D is perhaps TRBD1 (6 bases). Germline CDR1 is SGHRS and CDR2 is YFSETQ. V was clipped by 4 bases and J by 0 bases, with 10 bases between them. CDR3 length: 15 residues.

The V call is TRBV28, the J call TRBJ2-6; D gene ambiguous. V lost 0 bases and J lost 0, with 3 bases in between. CDR3 length: 15 residues. Germline V gene sequence: CDR1 MDHEN, CDR2 SYDVKM. The DNA for the CDR3 is TGTGCCAGCAGTTTATGGGGCTCTGGGGCCAACGTCCTGACTTTC. Its protein product is CASSLWGSGANVLTF. Full variable domain (remainder filled in from reference TRBV28 and TRBJ2-6): DVKVTQSSRYLVKRTGEKVFLECVQDMDHENMFWYRQDPGLGLRLIYFSYDVKMKEKGDIPEGYSVSREKKERFSLILESASTNQTSMYLCASSLWGSGANVLTFGAGSRLTVL.

This clone was seen only once. V usage is TRBV10-2 and J usage is TRBJ1-5, with unresolved D. Trimming left V 0 bases short and J 5 bases short, with 8 bases between. The CDR3 is 14 residues long. Per the germline V gene, CDR1 is WSHSY and CDR2 is SAAADI. CDR3 protein: CASSESAVYQPQHF. CDR3 DNA: TGCGCCAGCAGTGAGTCGGCGGTTTATCAGCCCCAGCATTTT.

V and J are TRBV11-2 and TRBJ1-6; possible D gene TRBD1, 6 bases. CDR1 and CDR2 from the germline V gene are SGHAT and FQNNGV. The length of the CDR3 is 14 residues. V was trimmed by 5 bases and J by 5 bases, leaving 10 bases between them. CDR3 sequence: CASSPTGNNSPLHF. CDR3 nucleotide sequence: TGTGCCAGCAGCCCGACAGGAAATAATTCACCCCTCCACTTT.

The chain uses TRBV10-3 and TRBJ2-2; perhaps D is TRBD1 or TRBD2 (5 bases each). Trimming took 7 bases from V and 4 from J, leaving 13 bases between them. There are 14 residues in the CDR3. Germline V gives CDR1 ENHRY, CDR2 SYGVKD. For the CDR3, the DNA is TGTGCCATCAATACCGGGACGGCCACCGGGGAGCTGTTTTTT. This encodes CAINTGTATGELFF.

J is TRBJ1-2 and V is TRBV25-1, with D uncertain. Per the germline V gene, CDR1 is MGHDK and CDR2 is SYGVNS. Trimming took 3 bases from V and 9 from J, leaving 5 bases between them. CDR3 length: 10 amino acids. The CDR3: CASSDHSYTF. Here the CDR3 DNA reads TGTGCCAGCAGTGACCATAGCTACACCTTC.

The V and J genes are TRBV19 and TRBJ2-7; D not resolved. The CDR3 runs 15 residues. CDR1 and CDR2 from the germline V gene are LNHDA and SQIVND (reference sequence). Between the trimmed V and J ends, which lost 1 base and 4 bases, there was a span of 14 bases. The CDR3: CASSIGPDRAYEQYF. The CDR3 region has the DNA TGTGCCAGTAGTATAGGGCCGGACCGGGCGTACGAGCAGTACTTC.